The 25 T cell receptor beta chains below all came from one sample that was sequenced in a study of T cells in Graves' hyperthyroidism and ophthalmopathy. What was amplified from RNA transcripts were TCR beta CDR3 regions. The HTBI set primed first-round TCR CDR3 RT-PCR. One entry per CDR3 protein results from TCRdb running MiXCR on the multiplex PCR reads. The profile shows 690,000 or so distinct CDR3 sequences, approximately 18% of them singletons. Sequences were obtained from blood. The receptors stem from a woman aged 50 to 60 with Graves' hyperthyroidism that later progressed to Graves' ophthalmopathy.

This clonotype was detected many times. This chain links TRBV5-1 with TRBJ2-7, with D perhaps matching TRBD1 or TRBD2 (5 bases each). The CDR3 is 13 residues long. Germline V gene sequence: CDR1 SGHRS, CDR2 YFSETQ. V was trimmed by 4 bases and J by 0 bases, leaving 8 bases between them. The CDR3 coding sequence is TGCGCCAGCAGCACCGGGACCTCCTACGAGCAGTACTTC. This gives the protein CASSTGTSYEQYF.

In regard to this clonotype: The CDR3 does not close with the conserved phenylalanine or tryptophan, likely indicating a read error. This chain links TRBV5-5 with TRBJ1-5, with TRBD1 matching over 11 bases. V was pared by 2 bases and J by 7 bases, with 5 bases of the junction left unmatched. CDR1 is SGHKS and CDR2 is YYEKEE in the germline V gene (reference sequence). CDR3 length: 15 amino acids. The CDR3 nucleotides are TGTGCCAGCAGCTTTTCCGGACAGGGGGCACAGCCCCAGCATTCT. Protein sequence: CASSFSGQGAQPQHS.

Only a few counts were recorded for this clonotype. V gene TRBV6-5 combines with J gene TRBJ2-6; 9 bases align to TRBD2. The V gene end was trimmed by 5 bases and the J gene end by 0 bases; junction bases not matched to a gene: 8. Germline values: CDR1 MNHEY, CDR2 SVGAGI. CDR3 length: 18 residues. CDR3 amino acids: CASSRSGGPNSGANVLTF. The CDR3 coding sequence is TGTGCCAGCAGTCGTAGCGGGGGCCCTAACTCTGGGGCCAACGTCCTGACTTTC.

The genes are TRBV6-5 and TRBJ1-1; D might be TRBD1 (6 bases). V was clipped by 4 bases and J by 11 bases, with 14 bases between them. Germline V gives CDR1 MNHEY, CDR2 SVGAGI. This CDR3 spans 12 amino acids. The CDR3 coding sequence is TGTGCCAGCAGTTGGGCAGGGGACGCGGCTTTCTTT. Its translation is CASSWAGDAAFF.

In this sample, this clonotype turned up a few times. For the CDR3, the DNA is TGTGCCAGTAGTCGACAGGGGTGGGACGAGCAGTACTTC. Protein sequence: CASSRQGWDEQYF. The genes are TRBV19 and TRBJ2-7, with TRBD1 identical over 8 bases. Germline V gives CDR1 LNHDA, CDR2 SQIVND (reference sequence). Trimming removed 5 bases from V and 5 bases from J; junction bases left unmatched: 5. The CDR3 covers 13 residues.

V and J are TRBV6-1 and TRBJ2-7; TRBD1 matches at 7 bases. Germline values: CDR1 MNHNS, CDR2 SASEGT. The CDR3 is 18 amino acids. V shed 5 bases, J shed 0 bases, and the junction held 16 bases outside the gene matches. In nucleotides, the CDR3 is TGTGCCAGCAGTTCCAGGGGTACCGGGACAGTCTTCTCCTACGAGCAGTACTTC. Protein sequence: CASSSRGTGTVFSYEQYF.

The chain is built from TRBV12-3 or TRBV12-4 and TRBJ2-5; D is ambiguous. The length of the CDR3 is 13 residues. V lost 7 bases to trimming and J lost 0 bases, with 9 bases between them. The CDR3 here is CASIPGNQETQYF. The CDR3 region has the DNA TGTGCCAGCATCCCGGGTAACCAAGAGACCCAGTACTTC.

Many counts were recorded for this clonotype. The chain recombines TRBV5-1 with TRBJ2-7; 7 nucleotides agree with TRBD1. The J segment lost 0 bases and the V segment lost 5 bases, leaving 2 bases of the junction unmatched. From germline, CDR1 is SGHRS and CDR2 YFSETQ. This CDR3 has 13 amino acids. CDR3 residues: CASSWDSSYEQYF. CDR3 coding DNA: TGCGCCAGCAGTTGGGACAGCTCCTACGAGCAGTACTTC.

The table lists this clonotype with many counts. The genes are TRBV11-2 and TRBJ1-1; weak D call: TRBD1 (6 bases). There are 16 residues in the CDR3. Deletions cut 1 base from V and 1 base from J, with 13 bases between. Germline CDR1 SGHAT, CDR2 FQNNGV. DNA for the CDR3: TGTGCCAGCAGCTTAGTGTTTCAACAGGGGAACACTGAAGCTTTCTTT. Translated, it gives CASSLVFQQGNTEAFF.

This clonotype showed up many times. The chain links TRBV18 to TRBJ2-5; 7 bases agree with TRBD2. After removal of 2 bases from V and 2 bases from J, the junction contained 8 bases not matched to a gene. Germline V gene data show CDR1 as KGHSH and CDR2 as LQKENI. The CDR3 sequence is 16 residues long. The CDR3 nucleotides are TGTGCCAGCTCACCAGGCGGGGGTTACGAACAAGAGACCCAGTACTTC. Encoded protein: CASSPGGGYEQETQYF.

A few counts support this clonotype. The V and J genes are TRBV20-1 and TRBJ2-5; TRBD2 might be the D (5 bases). Trimming stripped 5 bases from V and 5 bases from J, with 12 bases between. In germline, CDR1 is DFQATT, CDR2 SNEGSKA (reference sequence). There are 12 residues in the CDR3. The CDR3 protein is CSAGRLLETQYF. The CDR3 DNA sequence: TGCAGTGCTGGGCGACTATTGGAGACCCAGTACTTC.

This clonotype was counted a few times. The J gene is TRBJ2-1, the V gene TRBV7-9; the D gene is possibly TRBD2 (5 bases). V shed 4 bases and J shed 0 bases, with 19 bases lying between them. This CDR3 contains 18 residues. CDR1 and CDR2 from the germline V gene are SEHNR and FQNEAQ (reference sequence). This CDR3 is CASSSNPGSLVSYNEQFF. Here the CDR3 DNA reads TGTGCCAGCAGCTCCAACCCGGGTTCACTAGTCTCCTACAATGAGCAGTTCTTC.

This clonotype was recorded a few times. The J gene is TRBJ2-1, the V gene TRBV5-1, with no clear D. The length of the CDR3 is 14 residues. The V end lost 6 bases, the J end lost 5 bases, and 15 bases lay between the germline ends. Germline V gene sequence: CDR1 SGHRS, CDR2 YFSETQ. The CDR3 here is CASKGIGTDNEQFF. For the CDR3, the DNA is TGCGCCAGCAAGGGAATAGGTACAGACAATGAGCAGTTCTTC. Combining the CDR3 with reference TRBV5-1 and TRBJ2-1 gives the whole variable domain KAGVTQTPRYLIKTRGQQVTLSCSPISGHRSVSWYQQTPGQGLQFLFEYFSETQRNKGNFPGRFSGRQFSNSRSEMNVSTLELGDSALYLCASKGIGTDNEQFFGPGTRLTVL.

The chain couples TRBV29-1 to TRBJ1-2; 7 positions agree with TRBD1. In germline, CDR1 is SQVTM, CDR2 ANQGSEA. The CDR3 totals 14 residues. J lost 4 bases, V lost 6 bases, and 11 bases had no gene match. The CDR3 loop reads CSVPGTVLGYGYTF. CDR3 DNA sequence: TGCAGCGTCCCAGGGACAGTCCTCGGCTATGGCTACACCTTC.

A note on this clonotype: An end of the junction differs from the germline gene, which may be a read error. This chain connects TRBV7-9 to TRBJ2-5, with D possibly matching TRBD1 (5 bases). This CDR3 is 14 amino acids long. Germline CDR1 SEHNR, CDR2 FQNEAQ (reference sequence). The CDR3 region is CASCFENRPETQYF. As DNA, the CDR3 is TGTGCCAGCTGCTTTGAAAACAGGCCAGAGACCCAGTACTTC. The variable domain in full, completed from reference TRBV7-9 and TRBJ2-5, reads DTGVSQNPRHKITKRGQNVTFRCDPISEHNRLYWYRQTLGQGPEFLTYFQNEAQLEKSRLLSDRFSAERPKGSFSTLEIQRTEQGDSAMYLCASCFENRPETQYFGPGTRLLVL.

This clonotype occurred many times. The chain has TRBV20-1 and TRBJ2-1, with a weak D call TRBD1 (5 bases). Trimming took 5 bases from V and 6 from J, leaving 17 bases between them. This CDR3 has 14 residues. The germline CDR1 and CDR2 sequences are DFQATT and SNEGSKA (reference sequence). In DNA form, the CDR3 reads TGCAGTGCTCAGCGATCGCAGGGTGTCAATGAGCAGTTCTTC. Protein sequence: CSAQRSQGVNEQFF.

The J gene is TRBJ2-3, the V gene TRBV2; TRBD2 matches at 8 bases. Trimming took 8 bases from V and 3 from J; bases not matched to a gene: 10. The CDR3 covers 15 residues. Germline V gene sequence: CDR1 SNHLY, CDR2 FYNNEI. In DNA, the CDR3 is TGTGCCAGCCTGGGACTAGACCTCGGGACAGATACGCAGTATTTT. It encodes CASLGLDLGTDTQYF.

This clonotype was detected many times. The chain is built from TRBV29-1 and TRBJ2-7, with 9 bases lining up with TRBD1. The CDR3 is 15 residues long. CDR1 is SQVTM and CDR2 is ANQGSEA in the germline V gene. V shed 1 base, J shed 4 bases, and the junction held 8 bases outside the gene matches. CDR3 residues: CSVEGTTGGRYEQYF. In nucleotides, the CDR3 is TGCAGCGTTGAAGGGACGACAGGGGGAAGGTACGAGCAGTACTTC.

This chain uses TRBV19 with TRBJ1-4; a possible D gene is TRBD1 (6 bases). This CDR3 contains 15 residues. V was clipped by 3 bases and J by 5 bases, with 13 bases between them. Looked up from germline, CDR1 is LNHDA and CDR2 is SQIVND (reference sequence). CDR3 sequence: CASSISAGDNEKLFF. The CDR3 coding sequence is TGTGCCAGTAGTATTTCGGCAGGGGACAATGAAAAACTGTTTTTT.

V gene TRBV12-5 combines with J gene TRBJ2-3; tentative D call: TRBD1 (5 bases). This CDR3 spans 17 amino acids. Germline V gene data show CDR1 as LGHNT and CDR2 as FRNRAP. The V and J ends lost 1 base and 4 bases respectively, with 18 bases between them. The CDR3 region is CASGLGQGALDPDTQYF. The CDR3 DNA reads TGTGCTAGTGGTTTGGGGCAGGGCGCCCTGGACCCAGATACGCAGTATTTT.

This clonotype was seen many times. The chain uses TRBV7-9 and TRBJ2-7; D is ambiguous. The V gene lost 5 bases and the J gene lost 0 bases, with 11 bases spanning the gap. Germline CDR1 SEHNR, CDR2 FQNEAQ (reference sequence). The CDR3 is 14 residues long. CDR3 nucleotide sequence: TGTGCCAGCAGCCTAGTCCCGGTCTCCTACGAGCAGTACTTC. Translation: CASSLVPVSYEQYF.

Ten or more counts support this clonotype. The rearrangement joins TRBV12-3 or TRBV12-4 to TRBJ1-6, with no clear D. The CDR3 runs to 16 residues. Trimming removed 3 bases at V and 0 bases at J, with 9 bases between. The CDR3 sequence is CASSFRKSSYNSPLHF. In DNA, the CDR3 is TGTGCCAGCAGTTTCCGGAAGAGCTCCTATAATTCACCCCTCCACTTT.

This sequence joins TRBV7-9 and TRBJ1-5; tentative D call: TRBD1 (5 bases). Per germline, CDR1 SEHNR and CDR2 FQNEAQ (reference sequence). Between the trimmed V and J ends, which lost 3 bases and 4 bases, there was a span of 10 bases. This CDR3 comprises 14 residues. The CDR3 loop is CASSFQGRNQPQHF. CDR3 coding DNA: TGTGCCAGCAGCTTTCAGGGACGGAATCAGCCCCAGCATTTT. The whole variable domain, remainder taken from reference TRBV7-9 and TRBJ1-5, is DTGVSQNPRHKITKRGQNVTFRCDPISEHNRLYWYRQTLGQGPEFLTYFQNEAQLEKSRLLSDRFSAERPKGSFSTLEIQRTEQGDSAMYLCASSFQGRNQPQHFGDGTRLSIL.

This clonotype has a count of ten or more. The J gene is TRBJ2-1, the V gene TRBV14, with no clear D. The germline V gene encodes CDR1 SGHDN and CDR2 FVKESK. V lost 4 bases and J 9 bases, leaving 7 bases between the germline ends. This CDR3 spans 11 amino acids. The CDR3 DNA sequence: TGTGCCAGCAGCCGCCAGACTGAGCAGTTCTTC. Protein product: CASSRQTEQFF.

This clonotype was counted many times. V and J are TRBV18 and TRBJ1-4; D not resolved. This CDR3 spans 14 amino acids. V was shortened by 3 bases and J by 5 bases, with 10 bases between the two germline ends. CDR1 and CDR2 from the germline V gene are KGHSH and LQKENI. The CDR3 is CASSPRTVNEKLFF. As DNA, the CDR3 is TGTGCCAGCTCACCTCGGACGGTGAATGAAAAACTGTTTTTT.